What follows describes a single T cell receptor beta chain. One end of the junction fails to match germline, which may point to a read error. The library came from three nested PCR rounds adapted from ARM-PCR protocols. TCRdb used MiXCR to reprocess the multiplex PCR reads, holding one entry per CDR3 protein. The top ten hold 51% of the sample, which has approximately 80,000 distinct CDR3 sequences, 80% to 90% seen once. No cell sorting was done before RNA was extracted from the tissue. Distant lung tissue was collected more than 3 cm away from the tumor edge. Donors were chemotherapy-naive, newly diagnosed lung cancer surgical patients in China, August–late 2014. Germline CDR1 is MNHEY and CDR2 is SVGAGI. The CDR3 loop spans 15 amino acids. The data were taken from a study of tumor and adjacent non-tumor tissue in lung cancer.

Sequenced: distant non-tumor lung tissue. The origin of this receptor is a man between 60 and 70 years old with non-small cell lung cancer. This sequence joins TRBV6-5 and TRBJ1-5; D perhaps matches TRBD1 (5 bases). Written as DNA, the CDR3 is TGTGCCAACAGTTACCTACAGGCAAGCAATCTGTCCCAGCATTTT. Translating it yields CANSYLQASNLSQHF.